The entry that follows covers one T cell receptor beta chain sequence. Patients who had autoimmune disease history or got systemic immunosuppression were left out. Between the trimmed V and J ends, which lost 5 bases and 2 bases, there was a span of 10 bases. The CDR3 is 14 residues long. Germline V CDR1 and CDR2: SGHVS, FNYEAQ. This entry is derived from a study of OX40 agonist ivuxolimab in advanced cancers. The protocol was immunoSEQ multiplex PCR, while the TCRdb copy is restricted to in-frame clones and leaves out a portion. This repertoire shows around 16,000 clones, around 80% found once; its top ten account for about two fifths.

This TCR derives from an adult with an advanced solid tumor such as melanoma, head and neck, liver or kidney cancer. The gene calls are TRBV7-6 and TRBJ2-1, with D perhaps TRBD2 (5 bases). The sequencing used CD4+ or CD8+ T cells sorted from blood, collected in a trial of the OX40 agonist ivuxolimab. The CDR3 bases are TGTGCCAGCAGCATGCGGAGGACCTACAATGAGCAGTTCTTC. Amino acids: CASSMRRTYNEQFF.